These 27 T cell receptor beta chains were sequenced from one sample in a study of shared clonotypes between healthy human individuals. Repertoires were generated with immunoSEQ multiplex PCR, while TCRdb's copy carries only in-frame clones and drops some. The top ten hold about 0.39% of the sample, which has about 2.3 million clones, just over 90% seen once. Sequencing input: naive CD4+ T cells from PBMCs. Subset given: CD45RA+ positively selected. The source of these receptors is a man aged 18 to 29 in good health. Some clones in this sample may be carry-over from other donors' samples.

The V and J genes are TRBV19 and TRBJ1-4, with a tentative D call TRBD1 (5 bases). The germline gives CDR1 LNHDA, CDR2 SQIVND (reference sequence). Trimming took off 7 bases at V and 5 bases at J, with 17 bases between the two ends. CDR3 length: 15 amino acids. The CDR3 DNA sequence: TGTGCCAGTACCGAGAACAGGCCACAAAATGAAAAACTGTTTTTT. Its translation is CASTENRPQNEKLFF.

V gene TRBV21-1 combines with J gene TRBJ2-6. TRBV21-1 is deemed a pseudogene. The CDR3 is 16 residues long. The CDR3 here is CASSKGDDSGANVLTF. The CDR3 bases are TGTGCCAGCAGCAAAGGGGACGACTCTGGGGCCAACGTCCTGACTTTC.

This rearrangement joins TRBV10-3 to TRBJ1-2, with D unresolved. The germline gives CDR1 ENHRY, CDR2 SYGVKD. This CDR3 contains 14 residues. The V gene lost 7 bases and the J gene lost 0 bases, with 12 bases spanning the gap. The CDR3 spells CAITSASSNYGYTF. CDR3 DNA sequence: TGTGCCATCACTTCGGCGTCCTCTAACTATGGCTACACCTTC.

This clone has just a few counts. The chain joins TRBV25-1 to TRBJ1-1; TRBD1 matches 7 bases. Germline CDR1 is MGHDK and CDR2 is SYGVNS. V was clipped by 8 bases and J by 0 bases; unmatched bases: 15. The CDR3 extends over 17 amino acids. The CDR3 reads CASLPLTGKAMNTEAFF. In DNA, the CDR3 is TGTGCCAGCCTCCCCTTGACAGGGAAGGCTATGAACACTGAAGCTTTCTTT.

CDR3 bases: TGCGCCAGCAGCTCCGCTTCGGGACAGCAGACAGATACGCAGTATTTT. Residues: CASSSASGQQTDTQYF. The chain has TRBV5-1 and TRBJ2-3, with TRBD1 matching over 7 bases. V was pared by 3 bases and J by 3 bases, with 10 bases of the junction left unmatched. Germline CDR1 reads SGHRS; CDR2 reads YFSETQ. The CDR3 has 16 amino acids.

This chain links TRBV11-2 with TRBJ2-7, with TRBD2 matching 11 bases. The CDR3 runs to 14 residues. Germline trimming cut 5 bases from V and 3 bases from J; bases unmatched to any gene: 3. Germline V gives CDR1 SGHAT, CDR2 FQNNGV. The CDR3 here is CASSRTSGYYEQYF. In nucleotides, the CDR3 is TGTGCCAGCAGCCGGACTAGCGGGTACTACGAGCAGTACTTC.

This clone showed up just once. V is TRBV15 and J is TRBJ1-3, with D possibly being TRBD1 (5 bases). The CDR3 totals 18 residues. Trimming pared 3 bases from V and 0 bases from J, leaving 18 bases between. Germline V CDR1 and CDR2: LNHNV, YYDKDF (reference sequence). The CDR3, as DNA: TGTGCCACCAGCAGGGGTCTTCCTGGGGGGGGCTCTGGAAACACCATATATTTT. Its translation: CATSRGLPGGGSGNTIYF.

The rearrangement joins TRBV6-1 to TRBJ1-5; TRBD1 might be the D (6 bases). Germline values: CDR1 MNHNS, CDR2 SASEGT. The CDR3 has 15 residues. The V end was cut by 7 bases, the J end by 2 bases, with 15 bases between. In nucleotides, the CDR3 is TGTGCCAGCAACACAGCAGGGGTGCGCAATCAGCCCCAGCATTTT. Protein product: CASNTAGVRNQPQHF.

The V and J genes are TRBV27 and TRBJ2-1; perhaps TRBD2 as D (6 bases). The CDR3 is 18 amino acids. Trimming removed 3 bases from V and 9 bases from J, with 27 bases in between. Germline V gene data show CDR1 as MNHEY and CDR2 as SMNVEV (reference sequence). The CDR3 nucleotides are TGTGCCAGCAGTTTGAATTTTGGCGGGGCTACCCCCTTAGGTGAGCAGTTCTTC. Its translation: CASSLNFGGATPLGEQFF.

V usage is TRBV6-1 and J usage is TRBJ2-2; 11 positions agree with TRBD2. This CDR3 is 15 amino acids long. The ends lost 4 bases at V and 4 bases at J; junction bases unmatched: 2. The germline V gene encodes CDR1 MNHNS and CDR2 SASEGT. CDR3 amino acids: CASSGGLAGTGELFF. The CDR3 bases are TGTGCCAGCAGTGGTGGACTAGCGGGCACCGGGGAGCTGTTTTTT.

The chain uses TRBV5-1 and TRBJ1-1; a weak D match, TRBD1 (5 bases). Germline V CDR1 and CDR2: SGHRS, YFSETQ. This CDR3 has 16 residues. Trimming removed 5 bases from V and 0 bases from J, with 17 bases in between. Here the CDR3 DNA reads TGCGCCAGCAGATGGACGCGGGGGATGCTGAACACTGAAGCTTTCTTT. Amino acid sequence: CASRWTRGMLNTEAFF.

J is TRBJ1-5 and V is TRBV19; D may be TRBD1 (5 bases). The CDR3 consists of 16 residues. CDR1 and CDR2 (germline): LNHDA, SQIVND (reference sequence). V dropped 3 bases and J dropped 0 bases, with 12 bases sitting between them. The CDR3 protein is CASSMIGDYSNQPQHF. For the CDR3, the DNA is TGTGCCAGTAGTATGATAGGGGATTATAGCAATCAGCCCCAGCATTTT.

The chain carries TRBV28 and TRBJ2-3; TRBD2 aligns across 9 bases. Looked up from germline, CDR1 is MDHEN and CDR2 is SYDVKM. J gave up 7 bases and V 5 bases, and 10 bases lay outside the gene matches. There are 15 residues in the CDR3. DNA for the CDR3: TGTGCCAGCAGTAAACAGCGGGAGGTAAGACATACGCAGTATTTT. Its protein is CASSKQREVRHTQYF.

The V call is TRBV5-1, the J call TRBJ2-7; 7 bases match TRBD1. After removal of 6 bases from V and 0 bases from J, the junction contained 6 bases not matched to a gene. Germline CDR1 SGHRS, CDR2 YFSETQ. This CDR3 is built from 14 residues. CDR3 in DNA: TGCGCCAGCAAAAACAGGGGTGGCTCCTACGAGCAGTACTTC. The encoded protein is CASKNRGGSYEQYF.

The genes are TRBV9 and TRBJ1-5, with D hard to call. The germline CDR1 and CDR2 sequences are SGDLS and YYNGEE. Trimming left V 0 bases short and J 6 bases short, with 13 bases between. This CDR3 region has 15 residues. CDR3 in amino acids: CASSVDGVRGQPQHF. The CDR3 DNA sequence: TGTGCCAGCAGCGTAGATGGGGTGCGCGGTCAGCCCCAGCATTTT.

V is TRBV9 and J is TRBJ2-2, with TRBD1 matching 9 bases. J was trimmed by 7 bases and V by 0 bases; bases with no gene match: 10. Germline V gene lookup returns CDR1 SGDLS and CDR2 YYNGEE. The CDR3 runs to 17 residues. CDR3 sequence: CASSVGLGTGRIGELFF. As DNA, the CDR3 is TGTGCCAGCAGCGTAGGATTAGGGACAGGGAGGATCGGGGAGCTGTTTTTT. The entire variable domain, with the rest obtained from reference TRBV9 and TRBJ2-2, is as follows: DSGVTQTPKHLITATGQRVTLRCSPRSGDLSVYWYQQSLDQGLQFLIQYYNGEERAKGNILERFSAQQFPDLHSELNLSSLELGDSALYFCASSVGLGTGRIGELFFGEGSRLTVL.

This clone was counted a single time. The rearrangement uses TRBV7-2 and TRBJ2-5, with TRBD2 identical over 10 bases. The CDR3 sequence is 14 residues long. V lost 6 bases to trimming and J lost 5 bases; unmatched junction nucleotides: 6. Per the germline V gene, CDR1 is SGHTA and CDR2 is FQGNSA. CDR3 nucleotide sequence: TGTGCCAGCAGTAAGAGCGGGAGGGGTGAGACCCAGTACTTC. This sequence encodes CASSKSGRGETQYF.

The CDR3, as DNA: TGTGCCACCAGCAGAGGCATAAGGGAAGAGACCCAGTACTTC. The encoded protein is CATSRGIREETQYF. The chain combines TRBV15 with TRBJ2-5; D is uncertain. CDR3 length: 14 residues. Germline V gives CDR1 LNHNV, CDR2 YYDKDF (reference sequence). V lost 1 base and J lost 3, with 9 bases in between.

V is TRBV10-3 and J is TRBJ2-7, with no clear D. The CDR3 runs to 14 residues. V was trimmed by 0 bases and J by 4 bases, leaving 10 bases between them. The germline CDR1 and CDR2 sequences are ENHRY and SYGVKD. CDR3 amino acids: CAISESVFRYEQYF. CDR3 nucleotide sequence: TGTGCCATCAGTGAGTCCGTGTTTCGTTACGAGCAGTACTTC.

This chain joins TRBV5-5 and TRBJ1-1; 8 bases fit TRBD1. The V gene end was trimmed by 0 bases and the J gene end by 4 bases; junction bases not matched to a gene: 5. The germline V gene encodes CDR1 SGHKS and CDR2 YYEKEE (reference sequence). This CDR3 has 15 residues. Here the CDR3 reads CASSLEAGGGTEAFF. CDR3 bases: TGTGCCAGCAGCTTGGAGGCAGGGGGCGGCACTGAAGCTTTCTTT.

The rearrangement uses TRBV6-4 and TRBJ1-5; 7 bases match TRBD1. CDR1 is MRHNA, CDR2 SNTAGT, per germline. V dropped 6 bases and J dropped 4; count of bases not matched to a gene: 9. The CDR3 contains 15 residues. Here the CDR3 reads CASSADRRPNQPQHF. In nucleotides, the CDR3 is TGTGCCAGCAGCGCGGACAGGCGGCCAAATCAGCCCCAGCATTTT.

The rearrangement uses TRBV9 and TRBJ2-3, with 11 bases that match TRBD2. This CDR3 spans 17 amino acids. Germline assignment: CDR1 SGDLS and CDR2 YYNGEE. J was trimmed by 2 bases and V by 3 bases; bases with no gene match: 8. CDR3 amino acids: CASSGGGLAASTDTQYF. Written as DNA, the CDR3 is TGTGCCAGCAGCGGCGGGGGACTAGCGGCTTCCACAGATACGCAGTATTTT.

J is TRBJ1-1 and V is TRBV2; D remains ambiguous. The germline CDR1 and CDR2 sequences are SNHLY and FYNNEI. The CDR3 spans 13 residues. The V gene lost 10 bases and the J gene lost 0 bases, with 12 bases spanning the gap. DNA of the CDR3: TGTGCCACACAAGGTGATCTGAACACTGAAGCTTTCTTT. The encoded protein is CATQGDLNTEAFF.

This chain links TRBV18 with TRBJ1-1; D is undetermined. CDR1 KGHSH and CDR2 LQKENI come from the germline V gene. This CDR3 is built from 15 residues. With 4 bases removed from V and 0 bases from J, the gap between germline ends came to 12 bases. CDR3: CASSLGSLMNTEAFF. CDR3 in DNA: TGTGCCAGCTCACTGGGTAGCCTAATGAACACTGAAGCTTTCTTT.

V and J are TRBV7-3 and TRBJ2-1, with 7 bases matching TRBD2. Germline assignment: CDR1 SGHTA and CDR2 FQGTGA. CDR3 length: 16 amino acids. Unmatched junction bases numbered 14, after V lost 5 bases and J lost 7 bases. CDR3 region: CASSAHEAGVTNEQFF. The CDR3 DNA reads TGTGCCAGCAGCGCCCATGAGGCGGGAGTAACGAATGAGCAGTTCTTC.

V usage is TRBV5-4 and J usage is TRBJ2-5, with D tentatively TRBD2 (6 bases). There are 15 residues in the CDR3. Germline-derived CDR1 and CDR2 are SGHNT and YYREEE (reference sequence). V was shortened by 4 bases and J by 1 base, with 14 bases between the two germline ends. The CDR3 is CASSRTKRFQETQYF. In nucleotides, the CDR3 is TGTGCCAGCAGCCGGACTAAGCGGTTCCAAGAGACCCAGTACTTC.

This chain joins TRBV4-2 and TRBJ1-2, with D uncertain. The V and J ends lost 1 base and 5 bases respectively, with 11 bases between them. In germline, CDR1 is LGHNA, CDR2 YNFKEQ. The CDR3 runs to 14 residues. CDR3 loop: CASSQVEVPYGYTF. The CDR3 nucleotides are TGTGCCAGCAGCCAAGTTGAAGTACCTTATGGCTACACCTTC.